This TCR beta chain originates from a study of human T cells and chemical hapten exposure. The trim removed 5 bases at V and 4 bases at J, leaving 11 bases unmatched. The CDR3 covers 16 residues. Time point here: patch test 1, 2 weeks after DPC sensitization. Treatment indicated: therapeutic diphenylcyclopropenone sensitization with weekly scalp DPC. This clonotype was counted only a few times. Each cDNA molecule in the library carried unique molecular identifiers. Per the original methods: TCRs per sample had a median of approximately 88,000 and ranged from about 20,000 to 700,000. MiXCR, applied by TCRdb to the RACE reads, yields one record per CDR3 protein. Clone size and V and J calls follow TCRdb, not the original study. The table records approximately 100,000 distinct CDR3 sequences, about 10% of them present only once.

The V call is TRBV12-3 or TRBV12-4, the J call TRBJ2-5, with 9 positions matching TRBD1. Here the sequenced sample was whole blood, taken in connection with sensitization to the hapten diphenylcyclopropenone (DPC). The receptor's source is a woman aged 40 to 50 with alopecia areata. Some clones in this sample may be carry-over from other donors' samples. The CDR3 DNA follows: TGTGCCAGCAGTGGAATAGGACAGGGGAGGCGAGAGACCCAGTACTTC. Protein product: CASSGIGQGRRETQYF.